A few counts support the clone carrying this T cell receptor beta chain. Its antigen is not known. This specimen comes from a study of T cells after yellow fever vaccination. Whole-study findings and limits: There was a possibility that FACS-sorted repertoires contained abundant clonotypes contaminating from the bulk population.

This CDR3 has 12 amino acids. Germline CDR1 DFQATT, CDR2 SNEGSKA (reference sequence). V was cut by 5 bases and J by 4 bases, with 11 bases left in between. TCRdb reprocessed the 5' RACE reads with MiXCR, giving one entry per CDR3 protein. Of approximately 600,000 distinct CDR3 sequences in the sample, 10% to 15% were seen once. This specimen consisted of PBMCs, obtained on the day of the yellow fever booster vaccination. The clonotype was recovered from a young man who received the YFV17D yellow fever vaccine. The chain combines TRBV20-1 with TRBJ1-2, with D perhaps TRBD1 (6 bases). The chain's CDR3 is CSAEGQLYGYTF. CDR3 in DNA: TGCAGTGCTGAAGGACAGCTCTATGGCTACACCTTC.